One sample yielded the 5 T cell receptor beta chains listed below, sequenced in a study of monozygotic twins with inflammatory bowel disease. From its re-call of the 5' RACE reads, TCRdb lists each CDR3 protein once, without DNA. There are about 110,000 distinct CDR3 sequences in the sample, with around an eighth held by the top ten. Sequenced material: blood. Receptors were obtained from a human donor with ulcerative colitis or Crohn's disease, or a healthy co-twin of an affected twin (not recorded which).

This chain joins TRBV4-1 and TRBJ2-2; TCRdb selects TRBD2, and the lack of DNA leaves this call unchecked. The CDR3 sequence is 16 residues long. Germline values: CDR1 MGHRA, CDR2 YSYEKL. CDR3 region: CASSQDWRVGSGELFF.

This chain links TRBV6-5 with TRBJ1-4. Germline V lookup: CDR1 MNHEY, CDR2 SVGAGI. The CDR3 has 16 residues. The CDR3 reads CASSYTLGATNEKLFF.

The rearrangement links TRBV6-5 to TRBJ1-2; the TCRdb call, TRBD1, lacks DNA for checking. Germline CDR1 reads MNHEY; CDR2 reads SVGAGI. The CDR3 is 15 residues long. CDR3 amino acids: CASSYSIAGSYGYTF.

The rearrangement joins TRBV7-2 to TRBJ2-5; TCRdb reports TRBD1, a call that lacks DNA to check it against. The germline CDR1 and CDR2 sequences are SGHTA and FQGNSA. The CDR3 spans 14 residues. The CDR3 here is CASSFMAGAETQYF.

V and J are TRBV5-1 and TRBJ1-4; with no DNA, the TCRdb D assignment of TRBD1 cannot be verified. The CDR3 covers 16 residues. Germline V gene lookup returns CDR1 SGHRS and CDR2 YFSETQ. The chain's CDR3 is CASSSSGTGWSEKLFF.